Shown below are 27 T cell receptor beta chains from a single sample sequenced in a study of shared clonotypes between healthy human individuals. Profiling relied on immunoSEQ multiplex PCR, and the TCRdb table lists in-frame clones only, not all of them. This table has some 2,000,000 clones, 90% to 96% appearing once. Sequenced: naive CD4+ T cells sorted from blood. Subset given: CD45RA+ positively selected. These receptors all stem from a young man in good health.

The genes are TRBV28 and TRBJ1-5; D is perhaps TRBD1 (5 bases). Trimming removed 7 bases from V and 6 bases from J, with 16 bases in between. The CDR3 sequence is 14 residues long. Germline loops: CDR1 MDHEN, CDR2 SYDVKM. CDR3 nucleotides: TGTGCCAGCATCACGGGGCAGGGTACTCAGCCCCAGCATTTT. Its translation is CASITGQGTQPQHF.

This chain uses TRBV7-7 with TRBJ2-5; 11 nucleotides agree with TRBD2. The CDR3 totals 13 residues. The germline V gene has CDR1 SSHAT and CDR2 FNYEAQ (reference sequence). With V trimmed by 11 bases and J by 5 bases, 7 bases remained unmatched. In DNA, the CDR3 is TGTGCCTCGACTAGCGGGGTGTTTGAGACCCAGTACTTC. Translated, it gives CASTSGVFETQYF.

Concerning this clone itself: Other nucleotide sequences in the sample specify the same CDR3. This chain joins TRBV6-1 and TRBJ1-5; D is possibly TRBD1 (5 bases). The V end lost 2 bases, the J end lost 6 bases, and 8 bases lay between the germline ends. CDR3 size: 13 residues. From germline, CDR1 is MNHNS and CDR2 SASEGT. The CDR3 reads CASSESGGQPQHF. DNA for the CDR3: TGTGCCAGCAGTGAATCGGGGGGTCAGCCCCAGCATTTT.

The J gene is TRBJ1-5, the V gene TRBV19; D is ambiguous. Trimming shortened V by 3 bases and J by 1 base, and 10 bases separated the two germline ends. The CDR3 length is 15 residues. The germline V gene encodes CDR1 LNHDA and CDR2 SQIVND (reference sequence). The CDR3 is CASSIEGKSNQPQHF. The CDR3 coding sequence is TGTGCCAGTAGTATCGAGGGAAAGAGCAATCAGCCCCAGCATTTT.

The V gene is TRBV6-5, the J gene TRBJ2-5; TRBD2 is a possible D gene (5 bases). This CDR3 is built from 14 residues. The ends were cut back, 7 bases at V and 5 bases at J, with 17 bases in the middle. Germline values: CDR1 MNHEY, CDR2 SVGAGI. CDR3 nucleotide sequence: TGTGCCAGCACACCTCGAGGGATGGGGGAGACCCAGTACTTC. Residues: CASTPRGMGETQYF.

This chain uses TRBV7-2 with TRBJ2-5; 9 nucleotides match TRBD2. The CDR3 loop spans 16 amino acids. Germline lookup yields CDR1 SGHTA and CDR2 FQGNSA. V lost 0 bases and J lost 5; bases outside the gene matches: 7. The DNA for the CDR3 is TGTGCCAGCAGCTTAGCGAGGGCGGGAGGGGGTGAGACCCAGTACTTC. Translation gives CASSLARAGGGETQYF.

This rearrangement joins TRBV27 to TRBJ2-7; D is ambiguous. There are 13 residues in the CDR3. Germline-derived CDR1 and CDR2 are MNHEY and SMNVEV (reference sequence). The ends were cut back, 6 bases at V and 6 bases at J, with 15 bases in the middle. The CDR3 sequence: CASRPHASGEQYF. CDR3 coding DNA: TGTGCCAGCAGGCCTCACGCCTCGGGCGAGCAGTACTTC.

On this clone itself: A junction end diverges from the germline sequence, so it may reflect a read error. The CDR3 protein is CASSLTGYGVGELFF. CDR3 DNA sequence: TGTGCTAGCAGCCTCACAGGGTACGGGGTCGGGGAGCTGTTTTTT. The chain recombines TRBV7-7 with TRBJ2-2, with D possibly matching TRBD1 (6 bases). The CDR3 length is 15 residues. Germline values: CDR1 SSHAT, CDR2 FNYEAQ (reference sequence).

The chain links TRBV6-6 to TRBJ2-5, with TRBD1 identical over 9 bases. In germline, CDR1 is MNHNY, CDR2 SVGAGI (reference sequence). V lost 0 bases and J lost 4; bases outside the gene matches: 3. The CDR3 is 15 residues long. The CDR3 bases are TGTGCCAGCAGTTACTCGTCACAGGGGGCAGAGACCCAGTACTTC. This sequence encodes CASSYSSQGAETQYF.

The chain uses TRBV6-1 and TRBJ2-1; 8 positions agree with TRBD1. Trimming at V came to 3 bases and at J to 5 bases, leaving 12 bases not matched to a gene. This CDR3 has 17 amino acids. Germline V gives CDR1 MNHNS, CDR2 SASEGT. CDR3 residues: CASSERRTGTGNNEQFF. DNA of the CDR3: TGTGCCAGCAGTGAGAGGAGGACAGGGACAGGAAACAATGAGCAGTTCTTC.

The chain joins TRBV12-5 to TRBJ1-1; D is undetermined. Between the trimmed V and J ends, which lost 6 bases and 1 base, there was a span of 9 bases. Germline V gene lookup returns CDR1 LGHNT and CDR2 FRNRAP. The CDR3 loop spans 13 amino acids. CDR3 sequence (DNA): TGTGCTAGTGGCACTACAGCGAACACTGAAGCTTTCTTT. This codes for CASGTTANTEAFF.

V gene TRBV2 combines with J gene TRBJ1-3, with D unclear. The CDR3 extends over 15 amino acids. Between the trimmed V and J ends, which lost 3 bases and 2 bases, there was a span of 11 bases. Germline CDR1 SNHLY, CDR2 FYNNEI. The CDR3 DNA reads TGTGCCAGCAGTGAGGAGGGAATAGCTGGAAACACCATATATTTT. This gives the protein CASSEEGIAGNTIYF. Together with reference TRBV2 and TRBJ1-3, the CDR3 gives the full variable domain: EPEVTQTPSHQVTQMGQEVILRCVPISNHLYFYWYRQILGQKVEFLVSFYNNEISEKSEIFDDQFSVERPDGSNFTLKIRSTKLEDSAMYFCASSEEGIAGNTIYFGEGSWLTVV.

This chain connects TRBV5-8 to TRBJ2-2; possible D gene TRBD1, 6 bases. The germline V and J ends were trimmed by 0 bases and 4 bases, with 13 bases remaining between them. The germline gives CDR1 SGHTS, CDR2 YDEGEE. The CDR3 consists of 16 residues. CDR3 sequence: CASSLASRGLTGELFF. In nucleotides, the CDR3 is TGTGCCAGCAGCTTGGCCTCCAGGGGTCTCACCGGGGAGCTGTTTTTT.

This clone was found a few times. The gene calls are TRBV6-5 and TRBJ1-5, with D possibly TRBD1 on 6 matching bases. Trimming shortened V by 7 bases and J by 5 bases, and 15 bases separated the two germline ends. The V gene's germline CDR1 is MNHEY and CDR2 SVGAGI. The CDR3 consists of 14 residues. The CDR3 nucleotides read TGTGCCAGCAAACGGGGGGCAAGGGATCAGCCCCAGCATTTT. This sequence encodes CASKRGARDQPQHF.

This clone was detected once. The gene calls are TRBV7-8 and TRBJ1-4, with TRBD1 matching 9 bases. This CDR3 is 14 amino acids long. Losses at the gene ends were 6 bases for V and 5 bases for J; bases not matched to a gene: 4. Per germline, CDR1 SGHVS and CDR2 FQNEAQ. The CDR3 protein is CASSAGTGNEKLFF. The DNA for the CDR3 is TGTGCCAGCAGTGCCGGGACAGGGAATGAAAAACTGTTTTTT.

CDR3 bases: TGTGCCAGCAGCCCTCCGGGACAGAACACTGAAGCTTTCTTT. It translates to CASSPPGQNTEAFF. The genes are TRBV5-4 and TRBJ1-1; D might be TRBD1 (6 bases). In germline, CDR1 is SGHNT, CDR2 YYREEE (reference sequence). Trimming removed 4 bases at V and 1 base at J, with 11 bases between. The CDR3 covers 14 residues.

The gene calls are TRBV19 and TRBJ2-5; 8 bases are shared with TRBD2. The V and J ends lost 3 bases and 5 bases, in that order; junction bases with no gene match: 8. The CDR3 loop spans 15 amino acids. The germline CDR1 and CDR2 sequences are LNHDA and SQIVND (reference sequence). The CDR3 region is CASSIRREGRETQYF. CDR3 in DNA: TGTGCCAGTAGTATCAGACGGGAGGGCCGGGAGACCCAGTACTTC.

The chain joins TRBV5-6 to TRBJ2-7, with 7 bases lining up with TRBD1. V was pared by 0 bases and J by 6 bases, with 12 bases of the junction left unmatched. The CDR3 has 16 residues. The germline gives CDR1 SGHDT, CDR2 YYEEEE. CDR3 bases: TGTGCCAGCAGCTTGGGAAAGGGGGCGGCGACCGGCGAGCAGTACTTC. Its translation: CASSLGKGAATGEQYF. The entire variable domain, with the rest obtained from reference TRBV5-6 and TRBJ2-7, is as follows: DAGVTQSPTHLIKTRGQQVTLRCSPKSGHDTVSWYQQALGQGPQFIFQYYEEEERQRGNFPDRFSGHQFPNYSSELNVNALLLGDSALYLCASSLGKGAATGEQYFGPGTRLTVT.

The rearrangement links TRBV10-3 to TRBJ2-7; 9 bases fit TRBD1. The CDR3 spans 15 residues. Germline CDR1 and CDR2: ENHRY and SYGVKD. Trimming took 10 bases from V and 5 from J; bases not matched to a gene: 15. The CDR3 nucleotides read TGTGCCAGCAGAGACTCGGGACAGGGAACCCACGAGCAGTACTTC. This encodes CASRDSGQGTHEQYF.

This rearrangement joins TRBV7-9 to TRBJ2-1; tentatively, D is TRBD1 or TRBD2 (5 bases each). Germline CDR1 and CDR2: SEHNR and FQNEAQ (reference sequence). This CDR3 contains 16 residues. Trimming removed 5 bases from V and 2 bases from J, with 16 bases in between. The CDR3 loop is CASSTNRGPAYNEQFF. DNA for the CDR3: TGTGCCAGCAGCACTAACCGGGGCCCGGCCTACAATGAGCAGTTCTTC.

This clone was counted once. J is TRBJ2-1 and V is TRBV30; 12 bases are shared with TRBD2. J gave up 4 bases and V 3 bases, and 7 bases lay outside the gene matches. The CDR3 has 16 residues. Per the germline V gene, CDR1 is GTSNPN and CDR2 is SVGIG (reference sequence). The CDR3 region is CAWRGRTSGAYNEQFF. The CDR3 DNA reads as TGTGCCTGGAGAGGTCGGACTAGCGGGGCTTACAATGAGCAGTTCTTC.

The table lists this clone with a count of one. This chain uses TRBV5-1 with TRBJ1-3; D call uncertain. Per germline, CDR1 SGHRS and CDR2 YFSETQ. V lost 0 bases and J lost 2, with 9 bases in between. The CDR3 runs to 15 residues. CDR3: CASSLVGDAGNTIYF. CDR3 nucleotide sequence: TGCGCCAGCAGCTTGGTCGGGGATGCTGGAAACACCATATATTTT.

This chain joins TRBV2 and TRBJ2-7; 7 nucleotides agree with TRBD1. CDR3 size: 11 residues. Unmatched junction bases numbered 1, after V lost 5 bases and J lost 6 bases. Looked up from germline, CDR1 is SNHLY and CDR2 is FYNNEI. The CDR3 region is CASSWDSEQYF. CDR3 nucleotides: TGTGCCAGCAGTTGGGACAGCGAGCAGTACTTC.

This chain uses TRBV19 with TRBJ1-5, with a weak D call TRBD1 (6 bases). CDR1 and CDR2 (germline): LNHDA, SQIVND (reference sequence). The CDR3 length is 15 residues. V was trimmed by 6 bases and J by 5 bases, leaving 17 bases between them. The CDR3 nucleotides read TGTGCCAGTAGCAATACGGGGGGCGGCTATCAGCCCCAGCATTTT. Translated, it gives CASSNTGGGYQPQHF.

The chain carries TRBV27 and TRBJ2-7, with 9 positions matching TRBD1. The germline CDR1 and CDR2 sequences are MNHEY and SMNVEV (reference sequence). The CDR3 is 14 amino acids. Trimming took 7 bases from V and 6 from J; bases not matched to a gene: 10. The CDR3 here is CASTSGTGFGEQYF. The CDR3 coding sequence is TGTGCCAGCACCTCCGGGACAGGGTTTGGCGAGCAGTACTTC.

The rearrangement links TRBV5-8 to TRBJ1-4; 8 nucleotides align to TRBD1. V lost 4 bases to trimming and J lost 5 bases; unmatched junction nucleotides: 7. CDR1 and CDR2 (germline): SGHTS, YDEGEE. The CDR3 extends over 15 amino acids. CDR3 DNA: TGTGCCAGCAGCAACCGGACAGGGAGAAATGAAAAACTGTTTTTT. As protein: CASSNRTGRNEKLFF.

The chain combines TRBV18 with TRBJ1-3, with D hard to call. Trimming left V 5 bases short and J 0 bases short, with 14 bases between. The CDR3 extends over 16 amino acids. Germline V gene data show CDR1 as KGHSH and CDR2 as LQKENI. The CDR3 sequence is CASSNNPPSSGNTIYF. CDR3 bases: TGTGCCAGCTCAAATAACCCTCCGTCCTCTGGAAACACCATATATTTT.